This T cell receptor beta chain was sequenced for a study of human T cells and chemical hapten exposure (dated by TCRdb to the early 2020s). Describing the broader study: For sensitization, 2% DPC in acetone was applied to a roughly 2 cm by roughly 2 cm area of upper inner arm skin. Alopecia areata with under or over 50% scalp involvement, alopecia totalis and alopecia universalis were represented in the patient cohort, which was mostly female. Patch tests used Finn chambers with 0.01% DPC on the upper back, scored after 6 days by International Contact Dermatitis Research Group standards. Peripheral blood TCR repertoire changes were tracked in vivo in alopecia patients during primary and secondary sensitization to the hapten diphenylcyclopropenone (DPC). Throughout the roughly 25-week study period, patients were also given weekly therapeutic DPC doses on the scalp. Blood samples were taken from patients before sensitization (week 0) and then at 2, 6 and about 24 weeks after DPC sensitization. Libraries were pooled for sequencing, and variation in per-sample TCR yields was attributed mainly to small differences in library volumes within the pool. Approximately 28 alopecia patients gave blood for TCR sequencing at one to four time points (pre-sensitization, 2, 6 and 24 weeks). What the study reported, not specific to this receptor: Repeated subsampling changed both the strength of the expansion versus patch-test correlation and the threshold at which the correlation became significant. Patch test score was positively correlated with the number of PT1 expanded TCRs, with significance at thresholds 8, 16 and 32 but not at 4. Expanded TCRs formed significantly more large CDR3 similarity clusters than pre-sensitization or healthy control sets, consistent with antigen-driven responses. No change with DPC sensitization was found in the number of TCRs above 1 in 1000 frequency, and no evidence of global repertoire structure alterations was found. All patients had alopecia, a presumed autoimmune disease, so their immune response might differ from that of healthy individuals.

In its sample, this clonotype was seen a few times. This receptor's antigen is unknown. Qualities for individual bases were not recorded, and no much larger clone is one base off. Explained via the paper, the time point label denotes: pre-sensitization, week 0. This specimen's treatment or condition label, per the study, means: therapeutic diphenylcyclopropenone sensitization with weekly scalp DPC. At every patch-test visit, the blood draw took place before the patch test was put on. Eligible patients were aged 18 to 70, diagnosed with alopecia, deemed suitable for DPC therapy, and excluded if pregnant. Total RNA was extracted from unfractionated whole blood collected in Tempus Blood RNA tubes. Library method: RACE. TCRdb shows the sequencer as NextSeq 500. During library preparation, unique molecular identifiers were attached to individual cDNA molecules so that TCRs could be counted quantitatively and reproducibly. From each blood RNA sample, both TCR alpha and TCR beta chains were sequenced. From the authors' description of their analysis: Samples had a median of around 92,000 TCRs, with a range from roughly 23,224 to 750,000. The Decombinator software suite was used to annotate the V, J and CDR3 of the TCR reads. Every sample was subsampled to the same number of TCRs (28,000) for the PS versus PT1 abundance plots. TCRs were defined as expanded if absent before sensitization and observed at least eight times at the 2-week time point. TCRdb applied fastp at Q25 and MiXCR to the public reads, then kept only in-frame beta chains. Entries that share a CDR3 protein sequence are merged under the most common genes and DNA. TCRdb assigned the V and J calls; the authors' analysis was not used. Across this sample there are under 400,000 distinct CDR3 sequences, with 4% to 6% seen only once. The ten biggest clones cover 2.5% to 3% of the sample.

CDR1 and CDR2 (LNHDA, SQIVND) derive from the germline V gene (reference sequence). The CDR3 numbers 13 residues from cysteine through phenylalanine. Of the read, only the CDR3 DNA is kept; its 39 bases are in frame from base 1. V has 4 bases trimmed and J has 8 bases trimmed; junction bases matching no gene number 4. The chain was built from TRBV19 and TRBJ2-4; 8 central bases correspond to TRBD2. The material was whole blood, obtained in connection with sensitization to the hapten diphenylcyclopropenone (DPC). The TCR sequence derives from a woman aged 50 to 60 with alopecia areata. Some clones in this sample may be carry-over from other donors' samples. This receptor has the CDR3 CASSTGLGDIQYF. The base sequence is TGTGCCAGTAGTACGGGACTAGGAGACATTCAGTACTTC.